Listed below are T cell receptor beta chains from one sample, sequenced in a study of tumor and adjacent non-tumor tissue in lung cancer. TCRdb used MiXCR to reprocess the multiplex PCR reads, holding one entry per CDR3 protein. The sample shows 80,000 or so distinct CDR3 sequences, approximately 80% of them seen only once. The material sequenced was distant non-tumor lung tissue. The receptor set was obtained from a man in his sixties with non-small cell lung cancer. The CDR3 runs from the conserved cysteine through the conserved F or W. A D gene is named only where the DNA matches it firmly. Clone sizes are given selectively: once, few, many, or a class where the clone is expanded.

abundance	v_gene	d_gene	j_gene	CDR3aa	CDR3nt
many	TRBV12-3/TRBV12-4	NA	TRBJ2-5	CASSLGLALQETQYF	TGTGCCAGCAGTTTGGGTCTAGCTCTCCAAGAGACCCAGTACTTC
NA	TRBV24-1	NA	TRBJ1-2	CATSDAARSTYGYTF	TGTGCCACCAGTGATGCCGCACGGTCCACTTATGGCTACACCTTC
NA	TRBV11-2	NA	TRBJ2-5	CPSSLGKTGRETQYF	TGTCCCAGCAGCTTGGGCAAGACCGGACGGGAGACCCAGTACTTC
once	TRBV29-1	NA	TRBJ2-1	CGGESGSATSYNEQFF	TGCGGAGGGGAGTCCGGAAGCGCTACGAGCTACAATGAGCAGTTCTTC
NA	TRBV20-1	NA	TRBJ2-1	CSDQGGMDHNEQFF	TGCAGTGATCAGGGGGGAATGGATCACAATGAGCAGTTCTTC
NA	TRBV12-3/TRBV12-4	NA	TRBJ2-5	CASSFRQLMGGGETHYF	TGTGCCAGCAGTTTTCGACAGTTGATGGGCGGCGGAGAGACCCATTACTTC
NA	TRBV6-2/TRBV6-3	NA	TRBJ2-4	CASSYSMAGGTLSIQYF	TGTGCCAGCAGTTACTCGATGGCAGGTGGTACTCTAAGCATTCAGTACTTC
NA	TRBV20-1	TRBD1	TRBJ2-7	CCARPRSGDRGFPEQYF	TGCTGTGCTAGACCTCGCTCGGGGGACAGGGGATTCCCCGAACAGTACTTC
many	TRBV4-3	NA	TRBJ2-7	CASSQQGTYEQYF	TGCGCCAGCAGCCAGCAGGGAACCTACGAGCAGTACTTC
NA	TRBV12-3/TRBV12-4	NA	TRBJ1-1	CAGSFLGILNTEAFF	TGTGCCGGCAGTTTCCTGGGGATACTGAACACTGAAGCTTTCTTT
NA	TRBV11-3	NA	TRBJ2-5	CASSFTGEETLYF	TGTGCCAGCAGCTTTACCGGGGAAGAGACCCTTTATTTC
NA	TRBV7-2	TRBD2	TRBJ2-5	CASSSQGAGVETRYF	TGTGCCAGCAGCTCTCAGGGAGCGGGAGTAGAGACCCGGTACTTC
NA	TRBV5-4	NA	TRBJ1-1	CASSPGLGALRTEAFF	TGTGCCAGCAGCCCCGGTCTGGGGGCGTTGCGCACTGAAGCTTTCTTT
NA	TRBV12-3/TRBV12-4	TRBD2	TRBJ2-3	CTIRTSGDTQYF	TGTACCATAAGGACTAGCGGGGATACGCAGTATTTT
NA	TRBV11-3	NA	TRBJ2-3	CASILESGVSSTDTQYF	TGTGCCAGCATCCTCGAATCCGGAGTTTCTAGCACAGATACGCAGTATTTT
NA	TRBV5-1	TRBD1	TRBJ2-5	CASSSPGGGGETQYF	TGCGCCAGCAGCTCGCCAGGGGGCGGAGGAGAGACCCAGTACTTC
NA	TRBV28	TRBD1	TRBJ2-5	CASRSSDRGSWETQHF	TGTGCCAGCAGATCGTCCGACAGGGGGAGTTGGGAGACCCAGCACTTC
NA	TRBV24-1	NA	TRBJ1-1	CATRGTGNTEAFF	TGTGCCACCAGAGGGACTGGGAACACTGAAGCTTTCTTT
NA	TRBV6-1	NA	TRBJ2-5	CASSPRPPSSETHYF	TGTGCCAGCAGCCCCCGTCCCCCCTCAAGCGAGACTCATTACTTC
NA	TRBV12-3/TRBV12-4	TRBD1	TRBJ2-7	CASSLGQGASYEQYF	TGTGCCAGCAGTTTAGGGCAGGGGGCATCCTACGAGCAGTACTTC
once	TRBV11-3	NA	TRBJ2-1	CASSFTEQETQFF	TGTGCCAGCAGCTTTACCGAGCAAGAGACCCAGTTCTTC
NA	TRBV24-1	TRBD1	TRBJ2-1	CATSDRTGFEVFF	TGTGCCACTAGTGACCGGACAGGGTTTGAGGTATTCTTC
NA	TRBV6-2/TRBV6-3	NA	TRBJ2-2	CASSYPAGSCF	TGTGCCAGCAGTTACCCCGCCGGGAGCTGTTTT
once	TRBV10-3	NA	TRBJ1-1	CAIREPNGSTEAFF	TGTGCCATCAGAGAGCCGAACGGGAGCACTGAAGCTTTCTTT
NA	TRBV12-3/TRBV12-4	NA	TRBJ1-2	CASSLRQNYDYTF	TGTGCCAGCAGTTTACGACAGAACTATGACTACACATTC
once	TRBV29-1	NA	TRBJ2-3	CSVGSYTQYF	TGCAGCGTTGGGTCATATACGCAGTATTTT
few	TRBV12-3/TRBV12-4	NA	TRBJ2-7	CASSRDFYEQYF	TGTGCCAGCAGTAGGGACTTCTACGAGCAGTACTTC
once	TRBV11-2	NA	TRBJ2-6	CATSPISAPNVLTF	NA
many	TRBV20-1	TRBD2	TRBJ2-3	CSARTLWRGEPDTQYF	TGCAGTGCTAGAACCCTCTGGCGGGGGGAGCCAGATACGCAGTATTTT
NA	TRBV6-1	NA	TRBJ1-5	CVSNRPPGQSTWNQPQHF	TGTGTCAGCAACCGCCCTCCGGGACAATCCACCTGGAATCAGCCGCAGCATTTT
NA	TRBV5-1	NA	TRBJ2-2	CASSLAGPNTGELFF	TGCGCCAGCAGCTTGGCGGGACCGAACACCGGGGAGCTGTTTTTT
NA	TRBV5-4	TRBD1	TRBJ2-5	CTSSKGDRGRRETQYF	TGTACCAGCAGCAAAGGGGACAGGGGGCGCCGAGAGACTCAGTACTTC
NA	TRBV20-1	NA	TRBJ2-7	CSPRRSVGSLNKQYF	TGCAGTCCTAGAAGGTCCGTCGGGAGTCTGAACAAGCAGTACTTC
NA	TRBV5-5	NA	TRBJ2-1	CASKPPGIRYDNEQFF	TGTGCCAGCAAACCCCCAGGGATTAGGTACGACAATGAGCAGTTCTTC
NA	TRBV6-5	NA	TRBJ2-1	CASSYSYRSCSYNEQFF	TGTGCCAGCAGTTACTCGTACAGATCGTGCTCCTACAACGAGCAGTTCTTC
NA	TRBV6-1	TRBD2	TRBJ2-3	CASSEVTSDGRDTQYF	TGTGCCAGCAGTGAAGTAACTAGCGATGGGAGAGATACGCAGTATTTT
NA	TRBV4-2	NA	TRBJ1-1	CASSHVGQLENTKAFF	TGTGCCAGCAGCCATGTTGGACAGCTTGAGAACACTAAAGCTTTCTTT